Below are 24 T cell receptor beta chains sequenced from a single sample in a study of control samples from healthy donors and cancer patients. The assay was immunoSEQ multiplex PCR, and TCRdb's table has in-frame clones only and misses some. The sample lists under 150,000 clones, 80% to 95% occurring once. The sequenced sample consisted of blood. The receptor source for this set is a young man in good health.

This clone has just one count. This chain uses TRBV5-1 with TRBJ1-3; 9 nucleotides agree with TRBD1. The V gene end was trimmed by 0 bases and the J gene end by 4 bases; junction bases not matched to a gene: 2. Germline V gene sequence: CDR1 SGHRS, CDR2 YFSETQ. The length of the CDR3 is 15 residues. CDR3 loop: CASSLEGTGGNTIYF. DNA of the CDR3: TGCGCCAGCAGCTTGGAGGGGACAGGGGGAAACACCATATATTTT.

The chain has TRBV29-1 and TRBJ1-1, with D possibly matching TRBD1 (5 bases). This CDR3 comprises 13 residues. Germline V gives CDR1 SQVTM, CDR2 ANQGSEA. The chain's CDR3 is CTTSRTPNTEAFF. The DNA for the CDR3 is TGCACCACGTCCCGGACACCGAACACTGAAGCTTTCTTT.

The chain has TRBV11-2 and TRBJ2-3; 10 nucleotides align to TRBD2. From germline, CDR1 is SGHAT and CDR2 FQNNGV. The V and J ends lost 2 bases and 3 bases, in that order; junction bases with no gene match: 14. The CDR3 is 19 amino acids. CDR3: CASSLWLVGLAGETDTQYF. The CDR3 bases are TGTGCCAGCAGCTTATGGCTTGTGGGCCTAGCGGGAGAAACAGATACGCAGTATTTT. Full variable domain (outside the CDR3, taken from reference TRBV11-2 and TRBJ2-3): EAGVAQSPRYKIIEKRQSVAFWCNPISGHATLYWYQQILGQGPKLLIQFQNNGVVDDSQLPKDRFSAERLKGVDSTLKIQPAKLEDSAVYLCASSLWLVGLAGETDTQYFGPGTRLTVL.

The chain joins TRBV9 to TRBJ1-3; TRBD1 is a possible D gene (5 bases). This CDR3 has 13 residues. Germline lookup yields CDR1 SGDLS and CDR2 YYNGEE. Trimming stripped 4 bases from V and 7 bases from J, with 12 bases between. The CDR3 sequence: CASSKGKGNTIYF. The CDR3 bases are TGTGCCAGCAGCAAGGGAAAGGGGAACACCATATATTTT. Full variable domain (missing parts from reference TRBV9 and TRBJ1-3): DSGVTQTPKHLITATGQRVTLRCSPRSGDLSVYWYQQSLDQGLQFLIQYYNGEERAKGNILERFSAQQFPDLHSELNLSSLELGDSALYFCASSKGKGNTIYFGEGSWLTVV.

This chain joins TRBV4-2 and TRBJ2-2; D is possibly TRBD2 (6 bases). Per the germline V gene, CDR1 is LGHNA and CDR2 is YNFKEQ. V was shortened by 2 bases and J by 4 bases, with 14 bases between the two germline ends. There are 16 residues in the CDR3. CDR3 in DNA: TGTGCCAGCAGCCAATCCGGGACTGGGGCCACCGGGGAGCTGTTTTTT. Translating gives CASSQSGTGATGELFF.

This clone was seen just once. The chain is built from TRBV6-5 and TRBJ2-1; TRBD2 might be the D (6 bases). CDR1 and CDR2 (germline): MNHEY, SVGAGI. With 8 bases removed from V and 7 bases from J, the gap between germline ends came to 21 bases. CDR3 length: 15 amino acids. The CDR3 here is CASAVGAGTGNEQFF. CDR3 bases: TGTGCCAGCGCCGTCGGGGCGGGGACGGGGAATGAGCAGTTCTTC.

The chain uses TRBV7-6 and TRBJ1-3; no firm D call. Germline values: CDR1 SGHVS, CDR2 FNYEAQ. The CDR3 consists of 16 residues. The germline V and J ends were trimmed by 2 bases and 0 bases, with 11 bases remaining between them. In DNA, the CDR3 is TGTGCCAGCAGCTTAATCGCCGGAGGCTCTGGAAACACCATATATTTT. Protein: CASSLIAGGSGNTIYF.

The CDR3 DNA reads as TGTGCCAGCACCGGGACTAGCGGGACAGGAGAGACCCAGTACTTC. This gives the protein CASTGTSGTGETQYF. The chain carries TRBV6-5 and TRBJ2-5, with TRBD2 matching 13 bases. Trimming at V came to 7 bases and at J to 4 bases, leaving 6 bases not matched to a gene. The CDR3 runs to 15 residues. Germline CDR1 MNHEY, CDR2 SVGAGI.

The chain employs TRBV5-8 and TRBJ1-3; D uncertain. The CDR3 consists of 15 residues. Germline V gives CDR1 SGHTS, CDR2 YDEGEE. V was trimmed by 4 bases and J by 0 bases, leaving 11 bases between them. The CDR3 bases are TGTGCCAGCAGCCCGGAGGACTTCTCTGGAAACACCATATATTTT. Protein sequence: CASSPEDFSGNTIYF.

The genes are TRBV21-1 and TRBJ2-4. TRBV21-1 is a pseudogene. The CDR3 covers 17 residues. As DNA, the CDR3 is TGTGCCAGCAGCAATATATGTCCCTTCACGTCCAAAAACATTCAGTACTTC. It codes for CASSNICPFTSKNIQYF.

To note about this clone: This CDR3 is also generated by other DNA sequences in the sample. The V gene is TRBV27, the J gene TRBJ2-2, with D uncertain. The CDR3 spans 12 residues. Germline V gives CDR1 MNHEY, CDR2 SMNVEV (reference sequence). Trimming shortened V by 3 bases and J by 5 bases, and 4 bases separated the two germline ends. DNA of the CDR3: TGTGCCAGCAGTTTCGGAACCGGGGAGCTGTTTTTT. It yields the protein CASSFGTGELFF.

J is TRBJ1-1 and V is TRBV6-2 or TRBV6-3, with a tentative D call TRBD1 (5 bases). Germline assignment: CDR1 MNHEY and CDR2 SVGEGT. The CDR3 loop spans 16 amino acids. The V gene lost 1 base and the J gene lost 6 bases, with 18 bases spanning the gap. The CDR3 DNA sequence: TGTGCCAGCAGTTACTTGGAGCAGAAATGGGACGCTGAAGCTTTCTTT. Its translation: CASSYLEQKWDAEAFF.

This clone occurred a few times. The V call is TRBV4-1, the J call TRBJ2-7, with D maybe TRBD2 (5 bases). Germline CDR1 reads MGHRA; CDR2 reads YSYEKL. CDR3 length: 15 amino acids. The V end was cut by 0 bases, the J end by 4 bases, with 13 bases between. The CDR3 sequence: CASSQDSGKRYEQYF. CDR3 DNA sequence: TGCGCCAGCAGCCAAGATTCGGGGAAAAGGTACGAGCAGTACTTC.

CDR3 DNA sequence: TGTGCCAGCAGCCTTGGCGGGGAGAACTATGGCTACACCTTC. It translates to CASSLGGENYGYTF. The J gene is TRBJ1-2, the V gene TRBV4-2; D gene unclear. Trimming stripped 4 bases from V and 2 bases from J, with 11 bases between. This CDR3 spans 14 amino acids. CDR1 and CDR2 (germline): LGHNA, YNFKEQ.

This chain joins TRBV7-8 and TRBJ1-1; the D is unclear. The CDR3 spans 15 residues. The V and J ends lost 1 base and 4 bases respectively, with 13 bases between them. CDR1 and CDR2 (germline): SGHVS, FQNEAQ. CDR3 sequence (DNA): TGTGCCAGCAGCTTAGGGGCGGGGTGGGTCACTGAAGCTTTCTTT. Amino acid sequence: CASSLGAGWVTEAFF.

The V gene is TRBV29-1, the J gene TRBJ1-1; D is undetermined. There are 10 residues in the CDR3. The ends were cut back, 6 bases at V and 5 bases at J, with 7 bases in the middle. The germline CDR1 and CDR2 sequences are SQVTM and ANQGSEA. The CDR3 sequence is CSVLWTEAFF. The DNA of the CDR3 is TGCAGCGTCCTCTGGACTGAAGCTTTCTTT.

V and J are TRBV24-1 and TRBJ1-2, with unresolved D. CDR3 length: 13 residues. V lost 4 bases and J lost 6, with 11 bases in between. CDR1 KGHDR and CDR2 SFDVKD come from the germline V gene. In DNA form, the CDR3 reads TGTGCCACCAGTGACCGGGCGAATGATGGCTACACCTTC. Translated: CATSDRANDGYTF.

The chain couples TRBV29-1 to TRBJ1-1; 7 positions agree with TRBD1. The CDR3 covers 13 residues. Per germline, CDR1 SQVTM and CDR2 ANQGSEA. V shed 6 bases and J 0 bases; nucleotides not matched to a gene: 4. The CDR3 region is CSVPGQLNTEAFF. The CDR3 DNA is TGCAGCGTGCCGGGACAGCTGAACACTGAAGCTTTCTTT. The variable domain in full, completed from reference TRBV29-1 and TRBJ1-1, reads SAVISQKPSRDICQRGTSLTIQCQVDSQVTMMFWYRQQPGQSLTLIATANQGSEATYESGFVIDKFPISRPNLTFSTLTVSNMSPEDSSIYLCSVPGQLNTEAFFGQGTRLTVV.

This clone was observed once. The chain is built from TRBV5-1 and TRBJ2-3; maybe TRBD2 (5 bases). The germline V and J ends were trimmed by 0 bases and 3 bases, with 11 bases remaining between them. The germline V gene encodes CDR1 SGHRS and CDR2 YFSETQ. This CDR3 is built from 15 residues. The CDR3 DNA reads TGCGCCAGCAGCTTGGGGTGGACGGGGACAGATACGCAGTATTTT. Amino acid sequence: CASSLGWTGTDTQYF.

The J gene is TRBJ1-1, the V gene TRBV7-9, with no clear D. The CDR3 sequence is 14 residues long. From germline, CDR1 is SEHNR and CDR2 FQNEAQ (reference sequence). Trimming removed 3 bases at V and 5 bases at J, with 13 bases between. CDR3 bases: TGTGCCAGCAGCTTGTTGGCCTCGGGTACTGAAGCTTTCTTT. Its protein product is CASSLLASGTEAFF.

V and J are TRBV11-1 and TRBJ2-2; TRBD2 agrees at 7 bases. The CDR3 consists of 15 residues. Per the germline V gene, CDR1 is SGHAT and CDR2 is FQDESV (reference sequence). V shed 7 bases and J 3 bases; nucleotides not matched to a gene: 8. CDR3 amino acids: CASTQGGRDTGELFF. The CDR3 DNA reads TGTGCCAGCACTCAGGGCGGGAGAGACACCGGGGAGCTGTTTTTT. Complete variable domain (other parts from reference TRBV11-1 and TRBJ2-2): EAEVAQSPRYKITEKSQAVAFWCDPISGHATLYWYRQILGQGPELLVQFQDESVVDDSQLPKDRFSAERLKGVDSTLKIQPAELGDSAMYLCASTQGGRDTGELFFGEGSRLTVL.

V and J are TRBV9 and TRBJ1-2; no definite D call. With 3 bases removed from V and 5 bases from J, the gap between germline ends came to 8 bases. Looked up from germline, CDR1 is SGDLS and CDR2 is YYNGEE. The CDR3 is 12 amino acids. CDR3 bases: TGTGCCAGCAGCGCTATGGATTATGGCTACACCTTC. Residues: CASSAMDYGYTF.

The chain combines TRBV21-1 with TRBJ1-3; the listed D gene, TRBD1, was not tested against the DNA. TRBV21-1 is a documented pseudogene. There are 17 residues in the CDR3. The CDR3 protein is CASSPKGDRVIGNTIYF. CDR3 sequence (DNA): TGTGCCAGCAGCCCTAAGGGGGACAGGGTTATAGGAAACACCATATATTTT.

The V call is TRBV4-3, the J call TRBJ2-3; D possibly corresponds to TRBD2 (7 bases). Germline loops: CDR1 LGHNA, CDR2 YSLEER. V was shortened by 3 bases and J by 2 bases, with 18 bases between the two germline ends. The CDR3 runs 17 residues. CDR3 nucleotides: TGCGCCAGCAGCCACGAAGGGGGGGACGAAGCCACAGATACGCAGTATTTT. This sequence encodes CASSHEGGDEATDTQYF.